These 28 T cell receptor beta chains were sequenced from one sample in a study of cytomegalovirus exposure and HLA in healthy donors (dated by TCRdb to about 2017). The method behind the library was the immunoSEQ multiplex PCR assay. A mixture of 60 forward primers for TCR Vbeta segments and 13 reverse primers for TCR Jbeta segments was used in the multiplex PCR. Sourced from immuneACCESS, this table was stored by TCRdb with only in-frame sequences that have V and J called. A share of the clones is absent; for the studies checked, an unresolved V gene accounts for under half, and the remainder has no known explanation. Within this sample are roughly 200,000 clones, with about 83% of them counted one time only. The top ten hold approximately 2.6% of the sample. The sample taken for sequencing was PBMCs. The receptors originated from a female donor in good health and CMV-seronegative.

This chain uses TRBV5-6 with TRBJ1-1; no firm D call. Trimming took off 2 bases at V and 5 bases at J, with 13 bases between the two ends. This CDR3 has 14 amino acids. Germline V CDR1 and CDR2: SGHDT, YYEEEE. The CDR3 sequence is CASSFWAVRTEAFF. Written as DNA, the CDR3 is TGTGCCAGCAGCTTTTGGGCAGTTCGAACTGAAGCTTTCTTT.

This clone was counted between two and nine times. This chain links TRBV7-8 with TRBJ1-2, with 7 nucleotides matching TRBD1. V shed 10 bases and J 7 bases; nucleotides not matched to a gene: 12. Germline V CDR1 and CDR2: SGHVS, FQNEAQ. CDR3 size: 13 residues. Here the CDR3 reads CATDEGARIGYTF. The CDR3 DNA reads as TGTGCCACAGATGAGGGGGCGCGAATTGGCTACACCTTC.

The chain joins TRBV7-9 to TRBJ2-1, with 10 bases that match TRBD2. There are 16 residues in the CDR3. Per the germline V gene, CDR1 is SEHNR and CDR2 is FQNEAQ (reference sequence). The V and J ends lost 5 bases and 5 bases, in that order; junction bases with no gene match: 9. The CDR3 DNA sequence: TGTGCCAGCAGCCCCCCTAGCGGGAGCCATCACAATGAGCAGTTCTTC. This encodes CASSPPSGSHHNEQFF.

V gene TRBV6-1 combines with J gene TRBJ2-5, with TRBD1 as a possible D gene (7 bases). This CDR3 has 15 amino acids. Deletions cut 4 bases from V and 11 bases from J, with 23 bases between. Germline loops: CDR1 MNHNS, CDR2 SASEGT. For the CDR3, the DNA is TGTGCCAGCAGTGGGGCGACAGGGATCGCCCGGGAGCAGTACTTC. Amino acids: CASSGATGIAREQYF.

This sequence joins TRBV4-3 and TRBJ2-1; D is unclear. CDR1 is LGHNA and CDR2 is YSLEER in the germline V gene. V shed 4 bases and J shed 10 bases, with 14 bases lying between them. This CDR3 region has 13 residues. The CDR3 protein is CASSPQNRKEQFF. CDR3 bases: TGCGCCAGCAGCCCCCAGAACCGCAAAGAGCAGTTCTTC.

In its sample, this clone was seen a few times. The chain has TRBV4-1 and TRBJ1-1; D remains unclear. Deletions cut 1 base from V and 5 bases from J, with 17 bases between. The CDR3 consists of 16 residues. Germline V gene data show CDR1 as MGHRA and CDR2 as YSYEKL. CDR3 in amino acids: CASSQGEIRGRTEAFF. The CDR3 DNA follows: TGCGCCAGCAGCCAAGGGGAGATCCGGGGAAGGACTGAAGCTTTCTTT.

The CDR3 DNA reads TGTGCCTGGAGTGTACAACGTTGGGACAGGAGCTCCTATAATTCACCCCTCCACTTT. It specifies CAWSVQRWDRSSYNSPLHF. V is TRBV30 and J is TRBJ1-6, with 8 bases lining up with TRBD1. The J segment lost 0 bases and the V segment lost 0 bases, leaving 10 bases of the junction unmatched. The CDR3 is 19 residues long. CDR1 is GTSNPN, CDR2 SVGIG, per germline (reference sequence).

The rearrangement uses TRBV2 and TRBJ2-7; D is ambiguous. The CDR3 runs to 14 residues. The germline V gene encodes CDR1 SNHLY and CDR2 FYNNEI. Trimming shortened V by 5 bases and J by 5 bases, and 16 bases separated the two germline ends. The CDR3 loop is CASSFKALLDEQYF. CDR3 in DNA: TGTGCCAGCAGTTTCAAAGCTCTTCTCGACGAGCAGTACTTC.

This clone was observed a few times. This chain uses TRBV7-9 with TRBJ2-3; D call uncertain. Germline V gene sequence: CDR1 SEHNR, CDR2 FQNEAQ (reference sequence). Trimming took 3 bases from V and 3 from J, leaving 4 bases between them. This CDR3 spans 12 amino acids. The CDR3 is CASSFATDTQYF. The CDR3 coding sequence is TGTGCCAGCAGCTTTGCGACAGATACGCAGTATTTT.

This chain joins TRBV5-1 and TRBJ1-2; unclear D gene. Germline CDR1 reads SGHRS; CDR2 reads YFSETQ. This CDR3 is built from 14 residues. The V end lost 2 bases, the J end lost 5 bases, and 13 bases lay between the germline ends. The CDR3 reads CASSLYEEGYGYTF. CDR3 bases: TGCGCCAGCAGCTTATACGAAGAGGGATATGGCTACACCTTC. The full variable domain, in which reference TRBV5-1 and TRBJ1-2 provide the parts outside the CDR3, is KAGVTQTPRYLIKTRGQQVTLSCSPISGHRSVSWYQQTPGQGLQFLFEYFSETQRNKGNFPGRFSGRQFSNSRSEMNVSTLELGDSALYLCASSLYEEGYGYTFGSGTRLTVV.

This CDR3 is CASSSRDPEGDTQYF. CDR3 DNA: TGTGCCAGCTCATCCCGGGATCCTGAGGGAGATACGCAGTATTTT. The chain uses TRBV18 and TRBJ2-3; D possibly corresponds to TRBD2 (5 bases). The V gene's germline CDR1 is KGHSH and CDR2 LQKENI. This CDR3 region has 15 residues. The V end lost 5 bases, the J end lost 5 bases, and 17 bases lay between the germline ends.

The chain employs TRBV5-1 and TRBJ2-7; 9 nucleotides align to TRBD1. J gave up 5 bases and V 1 base, and 7 bases lay outside the gene matches. This CDR3 comprises 15 residues. CDR1 is SGHRS and CDR2 is YFSETQ in the germline V gene. CDR3 protein: CASSLRQGVLNEQYF. DNA of the CDR3: TGCGCCAGCAGCTTGAGACAGGGGGTTCTCAACGAGCAGTACTTC. Variable domain in full (rest from reference TRBV5-1 and TRBJ2-7): KAGVTQTPRYLIKTRGQQVTLSCSPISGHRSVSWYQQTPGQGLQFLFEYFSETQRNKGNFPGRFSGRQFSNSRSEMNVSTLELGDSALYLCASSLRQGVLNEQYFGPGTRLTVT.

There are a few counts of this clone. The chain has TRBV9 and TRBJ2-7; 10 positions match TRBD2. Trimming at V came to 1 base and at J to 2 bases, leaving 6 bases not matched to a gene. From germline, CDR1 is SGDLS and CDR2 YYNGEE. The CDR3 is 16 residues long. CDR3 sequence: CASSVQAGGPPYEQYF. Written as DNA, the CDR3 is TGTGCCAGCAGCGTACAAGCGGGGGGGCCCCCCTACGAGCAGTACTTC.

The V and J genes are TRBV7-6 and TRBJ2-5; no clear D gene. Trimming left V 5 bases short and J 5 bases short, with 12 bases between. CDR1 is SGHVS and CDR2 is FNYEAQ in the germline V gene. The CDR3 sequence is 13 residues long. DNA for the CDR3: TGTGCCAGCAGCCCTAATAGATGGGAGACCCAGTACTTC. It codes for CASSPNRWETQYF.

This chain uses TRBV7-9 with TRBJ2-2; 12 bases are a match to TRBD2. The CDR3 spans 19 residues. Germline assignment: CDR1 SEHNR and CDR2 FQNEAQ (reference sequence). V was clipped by 4 bases and J by 0 bases; unmatched bases: 9. The CDR3 is CASSSRPLAGGPNTGELFF. CDR3 in DNA: TGTGCCAGCAGCTCACGTCCCCTAGCGGGAGGGCCGAACACCGGGGAGCTGTTTTTT.

The chain joins TRBV7-6 to TRBJ2-5, with 9 bases that match TRBD1. Near its end, the DNA agrees better with TRBJ2-7, so the J call may be wrong. Germline assignment: CDR1 SGHVS and CDR2 FNYEAQ. The length of the CDR3 is 15 residues. The CDR3 DNA is TGTGCCAGCAGCTTAGCGGGACAGGGTCCCTACGAGCAGTACTTC. It yields the protein CASSLAGQGPYEQYF.

This clone was seen a single time. The chain links TRBV18 to TRBJ1-2; D may be TRBD1 (5 bases). The CDR3 totals 14 residues. CDR1 is KGHSH, CDR2 LQKENI, per germline. The V and J ends lost 3 bases and 4 bases respectively, with 12 bases between them. This CDR3 reads CASSPPGLGYGYTF. The CDR3, as DNA: TGTGCCAGCTCACCGCCGGGACTCGGCTATGGCTACACCTTC.

This chain joins TRBV7-9 and TRBJ2-1; 8 bases are shared with TRBD2. The CDR3 extends over 16 amino acids. Per germline, CDR1 SEHNR and CDR2 FQNEAQ (reference sequence). J lost 0 bases, V lost 7 bases, and 8 bases had no gene match. In DNA, the CDR3 is TGTGCCAGCACCCCCCTAGCGGGTGGCTCCTACAATGAGCAGTTCTTC. Translating it yields CASTPLAGGSYNEQFF.

V and J are TRBV5-4 and TRBJ2-2; 8 nucleotides align to TRBD2. The germline gives CDR1 SGHNT, CDR2 YYREEE (reference sequence). V shed 6 bases, J shed 3 bases, and the junction held 4 bases outside the gene matches. The CDR3 is made up of 14 amino acids. In DNA, the CDR3 is TGTGCCAGCACGATAGCGGGATACACCGGGGAGCTGTTTTTT. This sequence encodes CASTIAGYTGELFF.

This rearrangement joins TRBV5-6 to TRBJ1-6, with TRBD1 identical over 10 bases. From germline, CDR1 is SGHDT and CDR2 YYEEEE. The ends lost 4 bases at V and 6 bases at J; junction bases unmatched: 4. The CDR3 loop spans 15 amino acids. The CDR3, as DNA: TGTGCCAGCAGCCCCCGGACAGGGGGTAATTCACCCCTCCACTTT. This translates into CASSPRTGGNSPLHF. The full variable domain, rest sourced from reference TRBV5-6 and TRBJ1-6, is DAGVTQSPTHLIKTRGQQVTLRCSPKSGHDTVSWYQQALGQGPQFIFQYYEEEERQRGNFPDRFSGHQFPNYSSELNVNALLLGDSALYLCASSPRTGGNSPLHFGNGTRLTVT.

This sequence joins TRBV29-1 and TRBJ2-7; 10 nucleotides agree with TRBD2. The junction had 4 bases not matched to a gene; V was cut back by 4 bases and J by 4 bases. From germline, CDR1 is SQVTM and CDR2 ANQGSEA. The CDR3 totals 13 residues. The CDR3 nucleotides read TGCAGCGTTGTCGCTAGCGGGGGTTACGAGCAGTACTTC. Its protein is CSVVASGGYEQYF.

The V and J genes are TRBV2 and TRBJ2-1; 9 bases fit TRBD1. Germline V lookup: CDR1 SNHLY, CDR2 FYNNEI. The J segment lost 4 bases and the V segment lost 6 bases, leaving 4 bases of the junction unmatched. CDR3 length: 14 residues. The CDR3 protein is CASRDGQGYNEQFF. The CDR3 coding sequence is TGTGCCAGCAGGGACGGACAGGGGTACAATGAGCAGTTCTTC.

The chain carries TRBV7-9 and TRBJ1-2, with D hard to call. CDR3 size: 12 residues. The germline V gene encodes CDR1 SEHNR and CDR2 FQNEAQ (reference sequence). Deletions cut 0 bases from V and 10 bases from J, with 9 bases between. The CDR3 sequence is CASSLALRDYTF. CDR3 nucleotides: TGTGCCAGCAGCTTAGCGCTACGGGACTACACCTTC. The whole variable domain, filled in from reference TRBV7-9 and TRBJ1-2, reads DTGVSQNPRHKITKRGQNVTFRCDPISEHNRLYWYRQTLGQGPEFLTYFQNEAQLEKSRLLSDRFSAERPKGSFSTLEIQRTEQGDSAMYLCASSLALRDYTFGSGTRLTVV.

The CDR3 DNA reads as TGTGCCAGCAGTGTGAGGCAGACCCTCGACGAGCAGTACTTC. Translation gives CASSVRQTLDEQYF. The chain employs TRBV2 and TRBJ2-7; D is unclear. Germline V lookup: CDR1 SNHLY, CDR2 FYNNEI. V lost 4 bases and J lost 5, with 15 bases in between. This CDR3 is 14 amino acids long.

V is TRBV11-3 and J is TRBJ2-7; D gene uncertain. The CDR3 is 13 residues long. The germline V gene encodes CDR1 SGHNT and CDR2 YENEEA. Trimming left V 3 bases short and J 2 bases short, with 8 bases between. CDR3 sequence (DNA): TGTGCCAGCAGCTTCGCCCCTACCTACGAGCAGTACTTC. It codes for CASSFAPTYEQYF.

This CDR3 reads CSVEKRTGTDTQYF. The CDR3, as DNA: TGCAGCGTTGAAAAGAGGACAGGGACAGATACGCAGTATTTT. The V gene is TRBV29-1, the J gene TRBJ2-3, with 8 bases aligning to TRBD1. V shed 2 bases, J shed 3 bases, and the junction held 4 bases outside the gene matches. The germline CDR1 and CDR2 sequences are SQVTM and ANQGSEA. CDR3 length: 14 residues.

In this sample, this clone turned up a few times. CDR3 sequence: CASTRDRVGTEAFF. For the CDR3, the DNA is TGTGCCAGTACACGGGACAGGGTCGGAACTGAAGCTTTCTTT. The chain links TRBV19 to TRBJ1-1; TRBD1 agrees at 9 bases. Per the germline V gene, CDR1 is LNHDA and CDR2 is SQIVND (reference sequence). V was pared by 7 bases and J by 5 bases, with 8 bases of the junction left unmatched. This CDR3 is built from 14 residues.

The CDR3 protein is CASSHTDSFSGNTIYF. CDR3 bases: TGTGCCAGCAGTCACACCGACAGCTTTTCTGGAAACACCATATATTTT. The J gene is TRBJ1-3, the V gene TRBV2; a weak D match, TRBD1 (5 bases). Trimming pared 5 bases from V and 1 base from J, leaving 15 bases between. Germline CDR1 SNHLY, CDR2 FYNNEI. The length of the CDR3 is 16 residues.